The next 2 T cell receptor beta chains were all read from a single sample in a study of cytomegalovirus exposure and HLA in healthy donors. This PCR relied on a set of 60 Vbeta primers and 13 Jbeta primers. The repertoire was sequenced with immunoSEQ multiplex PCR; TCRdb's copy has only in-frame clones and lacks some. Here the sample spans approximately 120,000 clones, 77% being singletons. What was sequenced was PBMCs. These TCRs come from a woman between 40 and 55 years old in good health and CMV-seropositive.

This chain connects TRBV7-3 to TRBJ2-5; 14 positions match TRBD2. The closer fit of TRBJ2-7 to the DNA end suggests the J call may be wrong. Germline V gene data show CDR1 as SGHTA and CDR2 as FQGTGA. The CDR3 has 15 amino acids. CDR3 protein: CASSSGLAGVTEQYF. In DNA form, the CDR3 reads TGTGCCAGCAGCTCGGGACTAGCGGGAGTAACCGAGCAGTACTTC.

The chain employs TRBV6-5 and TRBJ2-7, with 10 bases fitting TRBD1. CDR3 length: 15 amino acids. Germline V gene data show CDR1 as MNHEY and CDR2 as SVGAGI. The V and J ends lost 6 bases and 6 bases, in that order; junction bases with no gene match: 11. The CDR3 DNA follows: TGTGCCAGCAGCCCGGGACAGGGGTTTCGGTGCGAGCAGTACTTC. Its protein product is CASSPGQGFRCEQYF.